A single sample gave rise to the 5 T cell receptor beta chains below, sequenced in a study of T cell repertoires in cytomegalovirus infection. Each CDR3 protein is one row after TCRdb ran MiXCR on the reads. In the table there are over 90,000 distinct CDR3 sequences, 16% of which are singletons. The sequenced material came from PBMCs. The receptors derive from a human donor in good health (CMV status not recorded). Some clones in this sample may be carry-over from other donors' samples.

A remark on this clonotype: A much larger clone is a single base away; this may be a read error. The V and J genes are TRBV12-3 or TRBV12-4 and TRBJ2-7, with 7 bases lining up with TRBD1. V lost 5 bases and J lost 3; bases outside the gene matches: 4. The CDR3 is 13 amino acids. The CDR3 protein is CASSTGQIYEQYF. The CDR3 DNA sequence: TGTGCCAGCAGTACGGGACAGATCTACGAGCAGTACTTC.

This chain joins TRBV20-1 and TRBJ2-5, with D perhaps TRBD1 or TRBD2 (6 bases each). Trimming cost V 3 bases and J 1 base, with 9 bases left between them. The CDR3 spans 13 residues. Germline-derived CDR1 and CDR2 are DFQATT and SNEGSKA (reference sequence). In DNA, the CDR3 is TGCAGTGCTAGTACGGGGGCCCAAGAGACCCAGTACTTC. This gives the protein CSASTGAQETQYF.

CDR3 protein: CSARTPVWEQYF. CDR3 nucleotide sequence: TGCAGTGCGAGGACACCTGTATGGGAGCAGTACTTC. The gene calls are TRBV20-1 and TRBJ2-7; perhaps TRBD1 as D (5 bases). Trimming removed 6 bases at V and 7 bases at J, with 16 bases between. This CDR3 contains 12 residues. CDR1 is DFQATT, CDR2 SNEGSKA, per germline (reference sequence).

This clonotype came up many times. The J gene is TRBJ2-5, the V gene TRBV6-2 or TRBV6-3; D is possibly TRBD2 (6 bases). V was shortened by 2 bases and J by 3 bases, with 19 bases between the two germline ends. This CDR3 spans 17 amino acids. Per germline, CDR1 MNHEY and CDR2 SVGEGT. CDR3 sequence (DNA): TGTGCCAGCAGTTACGGCGGGAACCTCTGGGGGGAAGAGACCCAGTACTTC. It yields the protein CASSYGGNLWGEETQYF.

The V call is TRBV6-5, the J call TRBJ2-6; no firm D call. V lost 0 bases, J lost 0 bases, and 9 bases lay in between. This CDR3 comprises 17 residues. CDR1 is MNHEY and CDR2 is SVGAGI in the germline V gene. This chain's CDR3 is CASSYSRPRSGANVLTF. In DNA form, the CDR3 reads TGTGCCAGCAGTTACTCGAGGCCCCGCTCTGGGGCCAACGTCCTGACTTTC.